The clone carrying this T cell receptor beta chain was seen just once. The table came from immunoSEQ multiplex PCR; TCRdb's copy has only in-frame clones and leaves some out. The sample includes some 41,000 clones, 65% to 85% of them seen just once. The sample belongs to a study of blood T cell repertoires in COVID-19. Study-wide context: Some COVID-19 samples were acute and others convalescent; all came from the United States, Italy and Spain.

V lost 5 bases, J lost 8 bases, and 12 bases lay in between. The CDR3 loop spans 13 amino acids. The sample comprised peripheral blood. The chain uses TRBV12-3 or TRBV12-4 and TRBJ2-2; D perhaps matches TRBD1 (6 bases). This sequence was found in a man older than 75 in a cohort sampled during active COVID-19. CDR3 in amino acids: CASSPTGTGELFF. As DNA, the CDR3 is TGTGCCAGCAGTCCCACCGGGACAGGGGAGCTGTTTTTT.